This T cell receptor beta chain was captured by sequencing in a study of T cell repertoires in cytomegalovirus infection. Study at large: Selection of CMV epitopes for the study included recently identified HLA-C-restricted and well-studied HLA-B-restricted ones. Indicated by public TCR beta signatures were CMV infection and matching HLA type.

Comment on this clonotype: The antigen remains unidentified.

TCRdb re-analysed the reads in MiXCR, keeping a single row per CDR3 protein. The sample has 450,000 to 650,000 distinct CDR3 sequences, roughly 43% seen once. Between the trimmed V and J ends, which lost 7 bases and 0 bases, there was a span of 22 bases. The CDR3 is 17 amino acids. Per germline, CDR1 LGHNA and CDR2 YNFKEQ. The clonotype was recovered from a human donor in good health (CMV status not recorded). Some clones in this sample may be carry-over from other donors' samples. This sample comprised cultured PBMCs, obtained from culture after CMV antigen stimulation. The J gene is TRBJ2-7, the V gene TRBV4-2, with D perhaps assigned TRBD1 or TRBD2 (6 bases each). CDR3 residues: CASTPQVGGWSSYEQYF. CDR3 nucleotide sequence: TGTGCCAGCACCCCCCAGGTAGGGGGGTGGAGCTCCTACGAGCAGTACTTC.